These 10 T cell receptor beta chains share one sample of origin, sequenced in a study of T cells in women clearing cervical HPV infection. Here immunoSEQ multiplex PCR was the method, and the copy in TCRdb shows in-frame clones only, minus some. This sample's clone table lists 40,000 to 60,000 clones. Sequenced: blood buffy coat. These receptors were taken from a woman aged 18-69 years with a cervical HPV16 infection that either progressed to CIN3+ or cleared (not recorded which).

In regard to this clone: The read ends 3 residues before the CDR3 terminus; that terminus is restored from the germline J gene. This chain connects TRBV29-1 to TRBJ2-7; 12 bases map to TRBD2. With 4 bases clipped from V and 6 bases from J, the junction kept 4 bases outside the gene matches. This CDR3 has 13 residues. Germline V gene sequence: CDR1 SQVTM, CDR2 ANQGSEA. CDR3 DNA, as far as it was read: TGCAGCGTTGGCGCTAGCGGGGGGGTCGAG. Residues: CSVGASGGVE. The CDR3, in full, reads CSVGASGGVEQYF.

For this clone: Coverage ceases 3 residues before the CDR3 finishes, and the germline J gene fills in the end. J is TRBJ2-3 and V is TRBV2, with 7 positions matching TRBD1. CDR1 SNHLY and CDR2 FYNNEI come from the germline V gene. This CDR3 is built from 14 residues. CDR3 in amino acids: CASSDTNRGQPQYF. CDR3 DNA, as far as it was read: TGTGCCAGCAGCGATACTAACAGGGGCCAGCCG. Drawing the rest from reference TRBV2 and TRBJ2-3, the complete variable domain is EPEVTQTPSHQVTQMGQEVILRCVPISNHLYFYWYRQILGQKVEFLVSFYNNEISEKSEIFDDQFSVERPDGSNFTLKIRSTKLEDSAMYFCASSDTNRGQPQYFGPGTRLTVL.

With regard to this clone: Sequencing ends 3 residues short of the CDR3 end; the germline J gene provides the rest. This chain connects TRBV5-1 to TRBJ2-3; tentative D call: TRBD2 (5 bases). The CDR3 loop spans 14 amino acids. V dropped 0 bases and J dropped 3 bases, with 8 bases sitting between them. Germline assignment: CDR1 SGHRS and CDR2 YFSETQ. CDR3 protein: CASSLATGTDTQYF. CDR3 DNA, as far as it was read: TGCGCCAGCAGCTTGGCGACGGGGACAGATACG.

About this clone: Read coverage stops 3 residues before the CDR3 terminus; the germline J gene supplies the remainder. The V call is TRBV19, the J call TRBJ2-2, with TRBD1 matching 9 bases. CDR1 and CDR2 from the germline V gene are LNHDA and SQIVND (reference sequence). The CDR3 extends over 16 amino acids. The CDR3 DNA, read in part, is TGTGCCAGTAGTATCCAGCCCACAGGGGGCTTTGAAAAG. Its translation: CASSIQPTGGFEK. The entire CDR3 sequence reads CASSIQPTGGFEKLFF.

To note about this clone: Read coverage stops 3 residues before the CDR3 terminus; the germline J gene supplies the remainder. The genes are TRBV2 and TRBJ2-3, with 8 bases fitting TRBD1. The germline gives CDR1 SNHLY, CDR2 FYNNEI. J was trimmed by 8 bases and V by 1 base; bases with no gene match: 8. This CDR3 comprises 15 residues. This chain's CDR3 is CASSEGQGALGTQYF. Incomplete CDR3 DNA: TGTGCCAGCAGTGAAGGCCAGGGGGCGCTAGGTACG.

As regards this clone: The read falls 3 residues short of the CDR3 end, and the missing part is taken from the germline J gene. This chain links TRBV11-2 with TRBJ2-7, with D possibly being TRBD2 (6 bases). The V end lost 1 base, the J end lost 5 bases, and 6 bases lay between the germline ends. The CDR3 totals 12 residues. Germline V gene lookup returns CDR1 SGHAT and CDR2 FQNNGV. CDR3 protein: CASSLAGDEQYF. The covered CDR3 bases are TGTGCCAGCAGCTTAGCGGGGGACGAG.

Turning to this clone: The read falls 3 residues short of the CDR3 end, and the missing part is taken from the germline J gene. V gene TRBV5-1 combines with J gene TRBJ2-1, with TRBD2 matching 8 bases. The CDR3 sequence is 16 residues long. Germline CDR1 is SGHRS and CDR2 is YFSETQ. Trimming took 0 bases from V and 7 from J; bases not matched to a gene: 9. The CDR3 spells CASSLVVGGGGNEQFF. The CDR3 bases that were read are TGCGCCAGCAGCTTGGTGGTCGGGGGCGGGGGGAATGAG. The full variable domain, rest sourced from reference TRBV5-1 and TRBJ2-1, is KAGVTQTPRYLIKTRGQQVTLSCSPISGHRSVSWYQQTPGQGLQFLFEYFSETQRNKGNFPGRFSGRQFSNSRSEMNVSTLELGDSALYLCASSLVVGGGGNEQFFGPGTRLTVL.

With respect to this clone: Read sequence stops 3 residues before the CDR3 end, and the germline J gene provides the missing end. This chain connects TRBV4-1 to TRBJ2-3; no clear D gene. The CDR3 runs 11 residues. Per germline, CDR1 MGHRA and CDR2 YSYEKL. Trimming cost V 1 base and J 6 bases, with 2 bases left between them. The CDR3 sequence: CASSQADTQYF. The CDR3 DNA, read in part, is TGCGCCAGCAGCCAAGCGGATACG.

As regards this clone: The read ends 3 residues early relative to the CDR3; the germline J gene fills the gap. The chain recombines TRBV7-9 with TRBJ2-3; 11 bases match TRBD1. The CDR3 has 14 residues. The V gene's germline CDR1 is SEHNR and CDR2 FQNEAQ (reference sequence). The DNA read from the CDR3 is TGTGCCAGCAGCGTAGGGACAGGGGGAGAGACG. The encoded protein is CASSVGTGGET. The entire CDR3 protein is CASSVGTGGETQYF.

As concerns this clone: The read stops 3 residues short of the end of the CDR3; the missing end is completed from the germline J gene. V and J are TRBV12-3 or TRBV12-4 and TRBJ2-7, with a possible D match to TRBD2 (5 bases). V dropped 3 bases and J dropped 0 bases, with 12 bases sitting between them. The CDR3 is made up of 15 amino acids. CDR3 amino acids: CASSFSGLDSYEQYF. CDR3 DNA (partial): TGTGCCAGCAGTTTCTCAGGACTCGACTCCTACGAG.